This entry features one T cell receptor (beta chain) sequence. The source of the sample is a study of control samples from healthy donors and cancer patients. Germline CDR1 reads KGHSH; CDR2 reads LQKENI. V was pared by 5 bases and J by 3 bases, with 8 bases between. This CDR3 region has 13 residues. The method was immunoSEQ multiplex PCR; TCRdb's version includes in-frame clones alone and lacks a portion of them. The data contain approximately 120,000 clones, roughly 87% of them singletons. Sequenced: blood. The gene calls are TRBV18 and TRBJ2-1; possibly TRBD2 for D (5 bases). The origin of this receptor is a young man in good health. CDR3 amino acids: CASSAGNYNEQFF. DNA for the CDR3: TGTGCCAGCTCAGCCGGGAACTACAATGAGCAGTTCTTC.